This T cell receptor (beta chain) stems from a study of cytomegalovirus exposure and HLA in healthy donors. General study points: 150 or so TCR beta chains were listed as cytomegalovirus-associated.

A multiplex PCR was run with 60 Vbeta primers and 13 Jbeta primers. Generated by immunoSEQ multiplex PCR, the TCRdb table keeps only in-frame clones and is missing some. The sample yields about 120,000 clones, approximately 77% seen once. This clone was counted between two and nine times. Its target is not known. The sequencing sample was made of PBMCs. The sequence was obtained from a man aged 50 to 59 in good health and CMV-seropositive.

The CDR3 region is CASSYEQGNSPLHF. CDR3 DNA: TGTGCCAGCAGTTATGAACAGGGTAATTCACCCCTCCACTTT. The chain joins TRBV6-5 to TRBJ1-6; perhaps TRBD1 as D (6 bases). V was clipped by 3 bases and J by 6 bases, with 9 bases between them. The CDR3 sequence is 14 residues long. Germline V gene lookup returns CDR1 MNHEY and CDR2 SVGAGI.